The sequence of this T cell receptor (beta chain) was determined in a study of beta chain features in type 1 diabetes. V lost 6 bases to trimming and J lost 4 bases, with 18 bases between them. Germline assignment: CDR1 LNHDA and CDR2 SQIVND (reference sequence). The CDR3 is 15 residues long. The investigators reverse transcribed all of the isolated RNA, so they sequenced expressed TCRB transcripts. The repertoire was sequenced with immunoSEQ multiplex PCR; TCRdb's copy has only in-frame clones and lacks some. The sample yields about 40,000 clones, about 52% seen once. What was sequenced was central memory CD4+ T cells from blood. This clonotype was sampled from a woman aged 18-29 years in good health. The J gene is TRBJ1-1, the V gene TRBV19, with a possible D match to TRBD1 (5 bases). This CDR3 reads CASRPIGGDGTEAFF. The CDR3 bases are TGTGCCAGTAGACCAATCGGGGGGGACGGCACTGAAGCTTTCTTT.